Presented here are 22 T cell receptor beta chains from one specimen sequenced in a study of siplizumab effects on memory and regulatory T cells. Generated by immunoSEQ multiplex PCR, the TCRdb table keeps only in-frame clones and is missing some. The data show some 80,000 clones, roughly 94% seen once. The sample comprised CD8+ T cells sorted from blood. All receptors come from a human donor in good health.

This clone came up once. The chain uses TRBV2 and TRBJ1-5; the match to TRBD1 covers 10 bases. The V and J ends lost 8 bases and 4 bases, in that order; junction bases with no gene match: 5. There are 14 residues in the CDR3. CDR1 is SNHLY and CDR2 is FYNNEI in the germline V gene. CDR3 nucleotide sequence: TGTGCCAGCGAAGGGACAGGGGAAAATCAGCCCCAGCATTTT. As protein: CASEGTGENQPQHF.

This chain uses TRBV27 with TRBJ2-7; 8 nucleotides match TRBD2. V shed 2 bases, J shed 5 bases, and the junction held 8 bases outside the gene matches. This CDR3 is 15 amino acids long. In germline, CDR1 is MNHEY, CDR2 SMNVEV (reference sequence). The chain's CDR3 is CASSLSRAGVHEQYF. In DNA, the CDR3 is TGTGCCAGCAGTTTAAGTAGAGCGGGAGTCCACGAGCAGTACTTC.

V is TRBV27 and J is TRBJ2-7; D call uncertain. V was shortened by 3 bases and J by 4 bases, with 7 bases between the two germline ends. Germline CDR1 reads MNHEY; CDR2 reads SMNVEV (reference sequence). The CDR3 is 12 residues long. This CDR3 reads CASSFRGYEQYF. The DNA of the CDR3 is TGTGCCAGCAGTTTCCGAGGATACGAGCAGTACTTC.

The chain combines TRBV14 with TRBJ2-7; D not resolved. V lost 0 bases and J 0 bases, leaving 6 bases between the germline ends. This CDR3 contains 14 residues. Germline assignment: CDR1 SGHDN and CDR2 FVKESK. CDR3 DNA: TGTGCCAGCAGCCAAGACCCAGGCTCCTACGAGCAGTACTTC. It codes for CASSQDPGSYEQYF. Using reference TRBV14 and TRBJ2-7 for the parts outside the CDR3, the full variable domain is EAGVTQFPSHSVIEKGQTVTLRCDPISGHDNLYWYRRVMGKEIKFLLHFVKESKQDESGMPNNRFLAERTGGTYSTLKVQPAELEDSGVYFCASSQDPGSYEQYFGPGTRLTVT.

The chain couples TRBV7-9 to TRBJ2-5; D is uncertain. Deletions cut 5 bases from V and 7 bases from J, with 11 bases between. The V gene's germline CDR1 is SEHNR and CDR2 FQNEAQ (reference sequence). This CDR3 has 12 residues. DNA for the CDR3: TGTGCCAGCAGCCTTAACTCCGGGACCCAGTACTTC. It codes for CASSLNSGTQYF.

This rearrangement joins TRBV5-6 to TRBJ2-7; D call uncertain. The CDR3 spans 14 residues. Germline CDR1 and CDR2: SGHDT and YYEEEE. Trimming removed 0 bases from V and 0 bases from J, with 7 bases in between. The CDR3 DNA follows: TGTGCCAGCAGCTTGGGACACAGCTCCTACGAGCAGTACTTC. As protein: CASSLGHSSYEQYF. Variable domain in full (rest from reference TRBV5-6 and TRBJ2-7): DAGVTQSPTHLIKTRGQQVTLRCSPKSGHDTVSWYQQALGQGPQFIFQYYEEEERQRGNFPDRFSGHQFPNYSSELNVNALLLGDSALYLCASSLGHSSYEQYFGPGTRLTVT.

The chain has TRBV20-1 and TRBJ2-4; 8 nucleotides align to TRBD1. V dropped 8 bases and J dropped 6; count of bases not matched to a gene: 3. This CDR3 comprises 11 residues. Looked up from germline, CDR1 is DFQATT and CDR2 is SNEGSKA (reference sequence). DNA for the CDR3: TGCAGTTCAGGGGGCTCAAACATTCAGTACTTC. Translating gives CSSGGSNIQYF.

V is TRBV10-3 and J is TRBJ1-1; perhaps TRBD1 as D (6 bases). The CDR3 loop spans 13 amino acids. V lost 4 bases to trimming and J lost 5 bases, with 11 bases between them. Germline V gene data show CDR1 as ENHRY and CDR2 as SYGVKD. CDR3 sequence reads: CAISGTEGTEAFF. Here the CDR3 DNA reads TGTGCCATCAGTGGGACAGAGGGGACTGAAGCTTTCTTT.

This sequence joins TRBV19 and TRBJ2-2; D is perhaps TRBD2 (5 bases). V lost 5 bases and J lost 2, with 21 bases in between. The V gene's germline CDR1 is LNHDA and CDR2 SQIVND (reference sequence). There are 18 residues in the CDR3. The CDR3 region has the DNA TGTGCCAGTAGTTCAAATTTCCACGGCGGAGGTAACACCGGGGAGCTGTTTTTT. Translated: CASSSNFHGGGNTGELFF.

The chain recombines TRBV2 with TRBJ2-4, with 8 bases that match TRBD2. The CDR3 length is 13 residues. The V segment lost 8 bases and the J segment 5 bases; nucleotides outside the gene matches: 5. CDR1 and CDR2 (germline): SNHLY, FYNNEI. This chain's CDR3 is CASLSGTENIQYF. The DNA for the CDR3 is TGTGCCAGCCTTAGCGGGACCGAAAACATTCAGTACTTC.

This chain joins TRBV18 and TRBJ2-7, with D maybe TRBD1 (5 bases). Trimming took 2 bases from V and 2 from J, leaving 7 bases between them. Germline V CDR1 and CDR2: KGHSH, LQKENI. There are 13 residues in the CDR3. CDR3 amino acids: CASSPTGPYEQYF. As DNA, the CDR3 is TGTGCCAGCTCACCAACAGGTCCCTACGAGCAGTACTTC. Looking up the rest from reference TRBV18 and TRBJ2-7 gives the full variable domain: NAGVMQNPRHLVRRRGQEARLRCSPMKGHSHVYWYRQLPEEGLKFMVYLQKENIIDESGMPKERFSAEFPKEGPSILRIQQVVRGDSAAYFCASSPTGPYEQYFGPGTRLTVT.

The genes are TRBV4-1 and TRBJ2-3; 8 bases fit TRBD1. This CDR3 spans 14 amino acids. CDR1 MGHRA and CDR2 YSYEKL come from the germline V gene. Trimming took 4 bases from V and 5 from J; bases not matched to a gene: 5. The CDR3 region is CASSLTGVRDTQYF. Written as DNA, the CDR3 is TGCGCCAGCAGCCTGACAGGGGTAAGAGATACGCAGTATTTT.

The chain employs TRBV10-2 and TRBJ2-7, with 12 bases identical to TRBD2. CDR3 length: 16 residues. From germline, CDR1 is WSHSY and CDR2 SAAADI. V dropped 8 bases and J dropped 4; count of bases not matched to a gene: 12. CDR3 DNA sequence: TGCGCCAGCGCTAACCACGGAACTAGCGGGAGGTACGAGCAGTACTTC. Amino acid sequence: CASANHGTSGRYEQYF.

V gene TRBV7-9 combines with J gene TRBJ2-3, with D uncertain. The CDR3 totals 13 residues. V lost 3 bases and J 4 bases, leaving 8 bases between the germline ends. Germline CDR1 is SEHNR and CDR2 is FQNEAQ (reference sequence). CDR3: CASSLSPSDTQYF. CDR3 nucleotides: TGTGCCAGCAGCTTGTCTCCTTCAGATACGCAGTATTTT.

The chain carries TRBV14 and TRBJ1-1, with TRBD1 matching over 7 bases. V dropped 3 bases and J dropped 3; count of bases not matched to a gene: 1. The CDR3 consists of 13 residues. Per germline, CDR1 SGHDN and CDR2 FVKESK. CDR3 DNA sequence: TGTGCCAGCAGCCAGACAGGGTACACTGAAGCTTTCTTT. Encoded protein: CASSQTGYTEAFF.

The rearrangement uses TRBV11-2 and TRBJ2-1; 10 bases line up with TRBD2. The V gene's germline CDR1 is SGHAT and CDR2 FQNNGV. This CDR3 region has 17 residues. The V gene end was trimmed by 4 bases and the J gene end by 2 bases; junction bases not matched to a gene: 8. As DNA, the CDR3 is TGTGCCAGCAGCTCCTATCGACTAGCGGGTCCCTACAATGAGCAGTTCTTC. This sequence encodes CASSSYRLAGPYNEQFF. Full variable domain (rest looked up from reference TRBV11-2 and TRBJ2-1): EAGVAQSPRYKIIEKRQSVAFWCNPISGHATLYWYQQILGQGPKLLIQFQNNGVVDDSQLPKDRFSAERLKGVDSTLKIQPAKLEDSAVYLCASSSYRLAGPYNEQFFGPGTRLTVL.

V usage is TRBV7-8 and J usage is TRBJ2-7, with 7 bases identical to TRBD1. Losses at the gene ends were 5 bases for V and 3 bases for J; bases not matched to a gene: 4. From germline, CDR1 is SGHVS and CDR2 FQNEAQ. The CDR3 contains 13 residues. The DNA of the CDR3 is TGTGCCAGCAGCCTTAGGGACAGCTACGAGCAGTACTTC. It encodes CASSLRDSYEQYF.

This sequence joins TRBV11-3 and TRBJ2-7; 7 nucleotides agree with TRBD2. The germline V gene encodes CDR1 SGHNT and CDR2 YENEEA. The V gene end was trimmed by 5 bases and the J gene end by 3 bases; junction bases not matched to a gene: 10. This CDR3 has 15 residues. The CDR3 spells CASSLRTSRSYEQYF. The CDR3 DNA reads TGTGCCAGCAGCCTCCGGACTAGTAGGAGCTACGAGCAGTACTTC.

CDR3: CASSGAGIGHGGYGYTF. The CDR3 DNA reads TGTGCCAGCAGCGGGGCGGGTATCGGGCACGGAGGGTATGGCTACACCTTC. The J gene is TRBJ1-2, the V gene TRBV9; no definite D call. V lost 3 bases and J lost 5, with 23 bases in between. The germline gives CDR1 SGDLS, CDR2 YYNGEE. The CDR3 is 17 amino acids. The whole variable domain, filled in from reference TRBV9 and TRBJ1-2, reads DSGVTQTPKHLITATGQRVTLRCSPRSGDLSVYWYQQSLDQGLQFLIQYYNGEERAKGNILERFSAQQFPDLHSELNLSSLELGDSALYFCASSGAGIGHGGYGYTFGSGTRLTVV.

The CDR3 coding sequence is TGCGCCAGCAGCTTAGGGACTAGCGTCTACGAGCAGTACTTC. It encodes CASSLGTSVYEQYF. The genes are TRBV5-1 and TRBJ2-7, with TRBD2 matching 10 bases. Germline V gene data show CDR1 as SGHRS and CDR2 as YFSETQ. CDR3 length: 14 residues. Losses at the gene ends were 2 bases for V and 3 bases for J; bases not matched to a gene: 2.

This clone occurred once. The CDR3 coding sequence is TGTGCCAGCAGCTCTAGCGGGGTTTACAATGAGCAGTTCTTC. Residues: CASSSSGVYNEQFF. The chain joins TRBV7-8 to TRBJ2-1; 9 nucleotides align to TRBD2. Germline CDR1 and CDR2: SGHVS and FQNEAQ. CDR3 length: 14 amino acids. The V gene end was trimmed by 4 bases and the J gene end by 4 bases; junction bases not matched to a gene: 2.

The V and J genes are TRBV7-3 and TRBJ2-2; TRBD1 aligns across 9 bases. The length of the CDR3 is 15 residues. CDR1 and CDR2 (germline): SGHTA, FQGTGA. J was trimmed by 5 bases and V by 5 bases; bases with no gene match: 6. CDR3 DNA: TGTGCCAGCAGCCCAACAGGGGGCGGAACCGGGGAGCTGTTTTTT. It encodes CASSPTGGGTGELFF.